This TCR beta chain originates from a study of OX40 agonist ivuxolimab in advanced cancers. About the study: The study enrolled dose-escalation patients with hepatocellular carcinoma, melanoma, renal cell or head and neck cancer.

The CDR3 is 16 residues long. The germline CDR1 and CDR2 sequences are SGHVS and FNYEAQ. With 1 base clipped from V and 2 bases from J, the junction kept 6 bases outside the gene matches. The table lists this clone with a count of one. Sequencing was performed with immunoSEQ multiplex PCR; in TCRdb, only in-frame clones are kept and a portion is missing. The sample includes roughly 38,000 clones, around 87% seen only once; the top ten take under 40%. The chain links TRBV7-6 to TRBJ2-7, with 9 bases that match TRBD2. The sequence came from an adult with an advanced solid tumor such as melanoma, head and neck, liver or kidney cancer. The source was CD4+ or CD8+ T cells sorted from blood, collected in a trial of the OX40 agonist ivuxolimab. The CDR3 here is CASSLVASGEPYEQYF. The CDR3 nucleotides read TGTGCCAGCAGCTTAGTGGCTAGCGGGGAGCCCTACGAGCAGTACTTC. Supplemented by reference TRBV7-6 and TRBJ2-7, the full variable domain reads GAGVSQSPRYKVTKRGQDVALRCDPISGHVSLYWYRQALGQGPEFLTYFNYEAQQDKSGLPNDRFSAERPEGSISTLTIQRTEQRDSAMYRCASSLVASGEPYEQYFGPGTRLTVT.